One and the same sample provided the 22 T cell receptor beta chains below, sequenced in a study of T-cell reconstitution after alpha-beta-depleted transplantation in children. TCRbeta library construction was performed incorporating unique molecular identifiers. Each CDR3 protein is one row after TCRdb ran MiXCR on the PCR reads. This sample has approximately 390,000 distinct CDR3 sequences; 9.5% to 13% occur once, and the top ten carry 4.5% to 7%. This material consisted of PBMCs from the stem cell graft donor, taken from the stem cell graft. The source is a human donor who donated a stem cell graft to a child with acute myeloid leukemia.

V is TRBV12-3 or TRBV12-4 and J is TRBJ2-7; 13 positions agree with TRBD2. V trimming: 5 bases; J trimming: 7 bases; junction bases outside the gene matches: 5. This CDR3 has 14 amino acids. CDR3 sequence: CASSAGLAGLEQYF. For the CDR3, the DNA is TGTGCCAGCAGTGCGGGACTAGCGGGATTAGAGCAGTACTTC.

The CDR3 loop is CASRASGPSEQYF. CDR3 nucleotides: TGTGCCAGCAGGGCTTCGGGTCCTAGCGAGCAGTACTTC. The chain uses TRBV12-3 or TRBV12-4 and TRBJ2-7; D remains unclear. The length of the CDR3 is 13 residues. V lost 6 bases, J lost 6 bases, and 15 bases lay in between.

The CDR3 DNA reads TGCGCCAGCAGCTCCACCATGGACAGACGCACAGATACGCAGTATTTT. Protein: CASSSTMDRRTDTQYF. J is TRBJ2-3 and V is TRBV5-1, with D possibly being TRBD1 (6 bases). CDR3 size: 16 residues. CDR1 is SGHRS and CDR2 is YFSETQ in the germline V gene. The V gene lost 3 bases and the J gene lost 1 base, with 15 bases spanning the gap.

This clonotype was seen a handful of times. The chain employs TRBV4-1 and TRBJ2-3, with TRBD2 matching over 12 bases. Germline-derived CDR1 and CDR2 are MGHRA and YSYEKL. This CDR3 spans 18 amino acids. V was pared by 5 bases and J by 2 bases, with 11 bases of the junction left unmatched. CDR3 DNA sequence: TGCGCCAGCAGCTTAATAGGACTAGCGGGGATTATCACAGATACGCAGTATTTT. This encodes CASSLIGLAGIITDTQYF.

Only a few counts were recorded for this clonotype. This sequence joins TRBV7-9 and TRBJ2-6; no definite D call. The CDR3 sequence is 14 residues long. The V end was cut by 5 bases, the J end by 2 bases, with 7 bases between. Germline values: CDR1 SEHNR, CDR2 FQNEAQ (reference sequence). CDR3 in DNA: TGTGCCAGCAGCCTCACTGCTGGGGCCAACGTCCTGACTTTC. It is translated as CASSLTAGANVLTF.

In its sample, this clonotype was seen a few times. The genes are TRBV5-1 and TRBJ2-7, with TRBD2 matching over 11 bases. This CDR3 has 16 residues. Trimming cost V 4 bases and J 7 bases; bases outside gene matches: 13. CDR1 and CDR2 from the germline V gene are SGHRS and YFSETQ. CDR3 coding DNA: TGCGCCAGCAGCCCGGGGACTAGCGGAAGCCGAGGGGAGCAGTACTTC. It encodes CASSPGTSGSRGEQYF.

This clonotype was recorded many times. V usage is TRBV7-2 and J usage is TRBJ2-7; D may be TRBD2 (7 bases). Trimming removed 4 bases from V and 3 bases from J, with 13 bases in between. The CDR3 runs 14 residues. Germline values: CDR1 SGHTA, CDR2 FQGNSA. The CDR3 DNA is TGTGCCAGCAGCTGGGGGGGACAAAGCTACGAGCAGTACTTC. Amino acid sequence: CASSWGGQSYEQYF. The full variable domain, with the rest looked up from reference TRBV7-2 and TRBJ2-7, is GAGVSQSPSNKVTEKGKDVELRCDPISGHTALYWYRQSLGQGLEFLIYFQGNSAPDKSGLPSDRFSAERTGGSVSTLTIQRTQQEDSAVYLCASSWGGQSYEQYFGPGTRLTVT.

This clonotype was observed a handful of times. The chain has TRBV6-2 or TRBV6-3 and TRBJ2-1; a weak D match, TRBD1 (6 bases). Trimming left V 4 bases short and J 8 bases short, with 15 bases between. CDR3 size: 14 residues. CDR1 and CDR2 from the germline V gene are MNHEY and SVGEGT. This CDR3 reads CASSFDRQGYEQFF. The CDR3 DNA reads TGTGCCAGCAGTTTCGACAGGCAAGGATATGAGCAGTTCTTC.

This clonotype came up a few times. The chain links TRBV5-1 to TRBJ1-2, with D unclear. This CDR3 comprises 15 residues. V was trimmed by 5 bases and J by 4 bases, leaving 18 bases between them. Germline values: CDR1 SGHRS, CDR2 YFSETQ. CDR3 in amino acids: CASRTGDGTPYGYTF. CDR3 nucleotides: TGCGCCAGCAGGACTGGGGATGGAACTCCCTATGGCTACACCTTC.

Many counts were recorded for this clonotype. The chain employs TRBV12-3 or TRBV12-4 and TRBJ2-6; D is unresolved. The CDR3 sequence is 14 residues long. The V gene lost 3 bases and the J gene lost 1 base, with 4 bases spanning the gap. The CDR3 sequence is CASSFVSGANVLTF. In DNA, the CDR3 is TGTGCCAGCAGTTTCGTGTCTGGGGCCAACGTCCTGACTTTC.

CDR3 residues: CSAPGERVPIGTQYF. CDR3 bases: TGCAGTGCCCCCGGGGAGCGGGTGCCCATCGGGACCCAGTACTTC. This chain joins TRBV20-1 and TRBJ2-5; weak D call: TRBD2 (6 bases). Germline V lookup: CDR1 DFQATT, CDR2 SNEGSKA (reference sequence). Deletions cut 6 bases from V and 7 bases from J, with 24 bases between. This CDR3 is built from 15 residues.

V usage is TRBV7-2 and J usage is TRBJ2-1; 7 bases are shared with TRBD2. The CDR3 totals 17 residues. Trimming removed 5 bases from V and 3 bases from J; junction bases left unmatched: 13. Germline-derived CDR1 and CDR2 are SGHTA and FQGNSA. The CDR3 protein is CASSPRGAGAYYNEQFF. As DNA, the CDR3 is TGTGCCAGCAGCCCCCGGGGCGCGGGAGCCTACTACAATGAGCAGTTCTTC.

The chain joins TRBV6-2 or TRBV6-3 to TRBJ1-6, with no clear D. The V gene lost 2 bases and the J gene lost 8 bases, with 16 bases spanning the gap. Germline V gene sequence: CDR1 MNHEY, CDR2 SVGEGT. The CDR3 consists of 16 residues. The CDR3 bases are TGTGCCAGCAGTTACCCGGGCCCCGCCAACGATTCACCCCTCCACTTT. It is translated as CASSYPGPANDSPLHF.

In its sample, this clonotype was seen a few times. This chain links TRBV7-9 with TRBJ2-1; D could derive from TRBD1 or TRBD2 (5 bases each). The V and J ends lost 0 bases and 0 bases respectively, with 12 bases between them. The CDR3 totals 17 residues. Germline V CDR1 and CDR2: SEHNR, FQNEAQ (reference sequence). The CDR3 is CASSLALGTSSYNEQFF. The CDR3 DNA sequence: TGTGCCAGCAGCTTAGCGCTAGGGACGAGCTCCTACAATGAGCAGTTCTTC.

The chain couples TRBV12-3 or TRBV12-4 to TRBJ1-2; D is possibly TRBD1 (5 bases). The CDR3 runs 14 residues. The V gene lost 5 bases and the J gene lost 0 bases, with 10 bases spanning the gap. For the CDR3, the DNA is TGTGCCAGCAGTCACAGGCGCCCTAACTATGGCTACACCTTC. Its translation: CASSHRRPNYGYTF.

This clonotype was detected ten times or more. This chain joins TRBV5-1 and TRBJ2-1; the D gene could be TRBD1 or TRBD2 (6 bases each). The V end was cut by 2 bases, the J end by 2 bases, with 11 bases between. The CDR3 totals 15 residues. The germline CDR1 and CDR2 sequences are SGHRS and YFSETQ. CDR3 DNA: TGCGCCAGCAGCTTAACAGGGACTCCCTACAATGAGCAGTTCTTC. Amino acids: CASSLTGTPYNEQFF.

This clonotype showed up just a few times. This rearrangement joins TRBV4-2 to TRBJ2-3; TRBD1 matches 7 bases. The V gene end was trimmed by 4 bases and the J gene end by 2 bases; junction bases not matched to a gene: 9. Looked up from germline, CDR1 is LGHNA and CDR2 is YNFKEQ. This CDR3 has 16 amino acids. The CDR3 protein is CASSLPTGTITDTQYF. CDR3 in DNA: TGTGCCAGCAGCCTCCCGACAGGGACGATCACAGATACGCAGTATTTT.

This clonotype was seen a few times. The J gene is TRBJ2-7, the V gene TRBV27; TRBD2 matches at 7 bases. CDR1 is MNHEY, CDR2 SMNVEV, per germline (reference sequence). J lost 2 bases, V lost 6 bases, and 7 bases had no gene match. The CDR3 contains 14 residues. The CDR3, as DNA: TGTGCCAGCAGCTCCACTAGCGCAACCTACGAGCAGTACGTC. It codes for CASSSTSATYEQYV.

This clonotype has only a few counts. J is TRBJ2-7 and V is TRBV6-1; D perhaps matches TRBD2 (5 bases). The germline V gene has CDR1 MNHNS and CDR2 SASEGT. The CDR3 loop spans 15 amino acids. The V end was cut by 4 bases, the J end by 6 bases, with 19 bases between. CDR3 protein: CASSAHGDLGFEQYF. Written as DNA, the CDR3 is TGTGCCAGCAGTGCGCACGGGGATTTGGGATTCGAGCAGTACTTC.

DNA of the CDR3: TGCGCCAGCAGCCCGGGGGACAGGAACACTGAAGCTTTCTTT. It translates to CASSPGDRNTEAFF. The chain has TRBV5-1 and TRBJ1-1, with 7 positions matching TRBD1. CDR1 is SGHRS and CDR2 is YFSETQ in the germline V gene. The junction had 4 bases not matched to a gene; V was cut back by 4 bases and J by 1 base. The CDR3 spans 14 residues.

This clonotype was detected a few times. The chain carries TRBV5-1 and TRBJ2-1, with D unresolved. The germline gives CDR1 SGHRS, CDR2 YFSETQ. The CDR3 is made up of 12 amino acids. V lost 2 bases and J lost 8, with 8 bases in between. The CDR3 nucleotides are TGCGCCAGCAGCTTTGGGCAACATGAGCAGTTCTTC. Encoded protein: CASSFGQHEQFF.

This rearrangement joins TRBV11-3 to TRBJ2-5; D is perhaps TRBD1 (6 bases). V gave up 5 bases and J gave up 5 bases, with 18 bases separating them. CDR1 and CDR2 (germline): SGHNT, YENEEA. The CDR3 is 15 amino acids. The CDR3, as DNA: TGTGCCAGCAGCCCCGGGACACTCGACGGGGAGACCCAGTACTTC. This sequence encodes CASSPGTLDGETQYF.